These 19 T cell receptor beta chains originate from one sample sequenced in a study of long-term antiretroviral therapy in people with HIV. The libraries were made with immunoSEQ v3.0 at survey level. The method was immunoSEQ multiplex PCR; TCRdb's version includes in-frame clones alone and lacks a portion of them. The sample includes about 25,000 clones, almost 90% of them seen just once. Specimen: unsorted PBMCs, collected more than 4.3 years after starting antiretroviral therapy. These receptors came from a man aged 25-45 years with HIV.

The V and J genes are TRBV29-1 and TRBJ2-2; 9 bases are a match to TRBD2. Germline values: CDR1 SQVTM, CDR2 ANQGSEA. There are 13 residues in the CDR3. V trimming: 7 bases; J trimming: 6 bases; junction bases outside the gene matches: 6. The DNA of the CDR3 is TGCAGCGGGGGTAGCGGGGGACCCGGGGAGCTGTTTTTT. It encodes CSGGSGGPGELFF.

This chain links TRBV5-1 with TRBJ1-1; a possible D gene is TRBD1 (5 bases). CDR3 size: 17 residues. V lost 2 bases to trimming and J lost 0 bases, with 17 bases between them. Per the germline V gene, CDR1 is SGHRS and CDR2 is YFSETQ. Here the CDR3 reads CASSLAQGFFMNTEAFF. The CDR3 nucleotides are TGCGCCAGCAGCTTAGCCCAGGGCTTCTTTATGAACACTGAAGCTTTCTTT.

The V gene is TRBV5-1, the J gene TRBJ1-1; D not certain. The CDR3 runs 13 residues. V lost 1 base and J 1 base, leaving 5 bases between the germline ends. Germline CDR1 reads SGHRS; CDR2 reads YFSETQ. This chain's CDR3 is CASSLMKNTEAFF. In nucleotides, the CDR3 is TGCGCCAGCAGCTTGATGAAGAACACTGAAGCTTTCTTT.

The chain couples TRBV6-5 to TRBJ2-7, with D perhaps matching TRBD1 or TRBD2 (7 bases each). V dropped 6 bases and J dropped 2 bases, with 17 bases sitting between them. Germline assignment: CDR1 MNHEY and CDR2 SVGAGI. CDR3 length: 15 residues. The CDR3 nucleotides read TGTGCCAGCAGCTCCCAGGGGGGGCCCACCTACGAGCAGTACTTC. Its translation is CASSSQGGPTYEQYF.

This chain uses TRBV7-9 with TRBJ2-5; no reliable D call. The V end lost 5 bases, the J end lost 5 bases, and 9 bases lay between the germline ends. The CDR3 runs to 12 residues. The germline CDR1 and CDR2 sequences are SEHNR and FQNEAQ (reference sequence). Here the CDR3 DNA reads TGTGCCAGCAGCCCGATCCGGGAGACCCAGTACTTC. This sequence encodes CASSPIRETQYF.

The J gene is TRBJ1-2, the V gene TRBV5-8, with D possibly TRBD1 on 6 matching bases. Germline assignment: CDR1 SGHTS and CDR2 YDEGEE. The CDR3 length is 15 residues. The ends were cut back, 4 bases at V and 8 bases at J, with 21 bases in the middle. CDR3 DNA sequence: TGTGCCAGCAGCCCCACAGGGCCGGAGGGAGGAGGCTACACCTTC. As protein: CASSPTGPEGGGYTF. Based on the CDR3 plus reference TRBV5-8 and TRBJ1-2, the full variable domain is EAGVTQSPTHLIKTRGQQATLRCSPISGHTSVYWYQQALGLGLQFLLWYDEGEERNRGNFPPRFSGRQFPNYSSELNVNALELEDSALYLCASSPTGPEGGGYTFGSGTRLTVV.

The chain has TRBV28 and TRBJ1-2, with TRBD1 matching over 7 bases. This CDR3 has 14 amino acids. Germline lookup yields CDR1 MDHEN and CDR2 SYDVKM. After removal of 8 bases from V and 2 bases from J, the junction contained 8 bases not matched to a gene. The CDR3: CASETRGRNYGYTF. DNA of the CDR3: TGTGCCAGCGAAACTAGGGGGCGCAACTATGGCTACACCTTC.

The gene calls are TRBV7-2 and TRBJ2-7, with a weak D call TRBD1 (5 bases). Germline V CDR1 and CDR2: SGHTA, FQGNSA. This CDR3 has 13 amino acids. V lost 0 bases to trimming and J lost 2 bases, with 5 bases between them. As DNA, the CDR3 is TGTGCCAGCAGCTTAGCAGGGGCCTACGAGCAGTACTTC. Its translation: CASSLAGAYEQYF.

This chain uses TRBV11-1 with TRBJ2-7; 7 nucleotides align to TRBD2. Germline loops: CDR1 SGHAT, CDR2 FQDESV (reference sequence). J gave up 2 bases and V 3 bases, and 1 base lay outside the gene matches. The CDR3 runs 13 residues. CDR3 coding DNA: TGTGCCAGCAGCTTTCGGGGGGCCTACGAGCAGTACTTC. It specifies CASSFRGAYEQYF.

This chain connects TRBV6-1 to TRBJ1-5, with D perhaps TRBD1 (5 bases). V shed 8 bases and J shed 4 bases, with 12 bases lying between them. This CDR3 contains 13 residues. Per the germline V gene, CDR1 is MNHNS and CDR2 is SASEGT. CDR3 sequence reads: CASHLQANQPQHF. Written as DNA, the CDR3 is TGTGCCAGCCACTTACAGGCAAATCAGCCCCAGCATTTT.

The chain has TRBV13 and TRBJ2-7; 12 bases line up with TRBD2. Germline CDR1 is PRHDT and CDR2 is FYEKMQ (reference sequence). J was trimmed by 0 bases and V by 2 bases; bases with no gene match: 11. The CDR3 runs to 19 residues. This CDR3 is CASSLTTGLAGPPSYEQYF. The CDR3, as DNA: TGTGCCAGCAGCTTAACCACCGGACTAGCGGGGCCCCCCTCCTACGAGCAGTACTTC.

The chain uses TRBV19 and TRBJ2-2; D gene ambiguous. CDR3 length equals 11 residues. Trimming took 5 bases from V and 5 from J, leaving 3 bases between them. The germline gives CDR1 LNHDA, CDR2 SQIVND (reference sequence). CDR3 coding DNA: TGTGCCAGTAGTGTAACCGGGGAGCTGTTTTTT. It yields the protein CASSVTGELFF.

This chain's CDR3 is CASSDGTSGRLEQFF. The CDR3 bases are TGTGCCAGCAGCGACGGGACTAGCGGGAGGCTTGAGCAGTTCTTC. The chain links TRBV11-2 to TRBJ2-1; 15 nucleotides agree with TRBD2. The CDR3 length is 15 residues. V was clipped by 5 bases and J by 9 bases; unmatched bases: 5. The germline V gene encodes CDR1 SGHAT and CDR2 FQNNGV. Drawing the rest from reference TRBV11-2 and TRBJ2-1, the complete variable domain is EAGVAQSPRYKIIEKRQSVAFWCNPISGHATLYWYQQILGQGPKLLIQFQNNGVVDDSQLPKDRFSAERLKGVDSTLKIQPAKLEDSAVYLCASSDGTSGRLEQFFGPGTRLTVL.

The gene calls are TRBV30 and TRBJ2-2; unclear D gene. Trimming shortened V by 0 bases and J by 1 base, and 3 bases separated the two germline ends. CDR3 length: 13 residues. The germline gives CDR1 GTSNPN, CDR2 SVGIG (reference sequence). CDR3 DNA sequence: TGTGCCTGGAGTGTCCTGAACACCGGGGAGCTGTTTTTT. It translates to CAWSVLNTGELFF.

This clone appeared a single time. V and J are TRBV5-1 and TRBJ1-1; tentatively, D is TRBD1 (5 bases). CDR1 SGHRS and CDR2 YFSETQ come from the germline V gene. The CDR3 runs to 14 residues. Deletions cut 7 bases from V and 6 bases from J, with 19 bases between. The CDR3 bases are TGCGCCAGCCGGCCCCGGGGCTTTGGCTCTGAAGCTTTCTTT. Its translation is CASRPRGFGSEAFF.

This chain uses TRBV5-1 with TRBJ1-3; no reliable D call. Germline CDR1 is SGHRS and CDR2 is YFSETQ. The ends were cut back, 5 bases at V and 2 bases at J, with 14 bases in the middle. CDR3 size: 15 residues. CDR3 coding DNA: TGCGCCAGCAGGGGCGGAACGGATCCTGGAAACACCATATATTTT. Residues: CASRGGTDPGNTIYF.

The rearrangement uses TRBV7-3 and TRBJ1-6; 10 positions match TRBD1. The CDR3 is 18 residues long. The junction had 15 bases not matched to a gene; V was cut back by 4 bases and J by 9 bases. Germline V CDR1 and CDR2: SGHTA, FQGTGA. DNA for the CDR3: TGTGCCAGCAGCTCCCCCACCCGGACAGGGGGTAGTGGTTCACCCCTCCACTTT. Translation: CASSSPTRTGGSGSPLHF. The whole variable domain, filled in from reference TRBV7-3 and TRBJ1-6, reads GAGVSQTPSNKVTEKGKYVELRCDPISGHTALYWYRQSLGQGPEFLIYFQGTGAADDSGLPNDRFFAVRPEGSVSTLKIQRTERGDSAVYLCASSSPTRTGGSGSPLHFGNGTRLTVT.

This chain connects TRBV6-1 to TRBJ2-3; no clear D. Trimming cost V 5 bases and J 6 bases, with 6 bases left between them. CDR1 MNHNS and CDR2 SASEGT come from the germline V gene. The CDR3 has 11 amino acids. CDR3 sequence: CASSPRDTQYF. CDR3 sequence (DNA): TGTGCCAGCAGTCCCCGGGATACGCAGTATTTT.

The rearrangement uses TRBV4-3 and TRBJ1-4; 8 bases match TRBD1. Germline-derived CDR1 and CDR2 are LGHNA and YSLEER. After removal of 0 bases from V and 1 base from J, the junction contained 10 bases not matched to a gene. This CDR3 is built from 19 residues. The CDR3 nucleotides read TGCGCCAGCAGCCAAGACCCCCCAGGGGGCGCGGGAACTAATGAAAAACTGTTTTTT. Its protein is CASSQDPPGGAGTNEKLFF.